This TCR beta chain derives from a study of spatial heterogeneity in lung cancer. Study at large: Each time, sequencing found more beta-chain sequences than alpha-chain sequences. Mean representation of each unique TCR and UMI combination in the raw reads exceeded 8.5 occurrences.

Points on this clonotype: For a library built for alpha chains, this beta chain is a stray read; little rests on its size.

Single TCR cDNA molecules each had their own unique molecular identifier. TCRdb processed the 5' RACE reads anew with MiXCR; each CDR3 protein has one entry. The data show 4,000 or so distinct CDR3 sequences, with over 20% seen just once and about 23% held by the top ten. Germline V lookup: CDR1 ENHRY, CDR2 SYGVKD. The CDR3 length is 11 residues. The V and J ends lost 7 bases and 2 bases respectively, with 4 bases between them. Sample time point: sample taken at primary tumor resection. From tumor, nontumor lung or frozen PBMC, whole RNA was taken unsorted for sequencing. Donation came from approximately 69 patients with untreated early-stage non-small cell lung cancer.

This receptor was obtained from a female donor with early-stage non-small cell lung cancer. The sample here was normal lung tissue next to the tumor, taken at surgery. The V and J genes are TRBV10-3 and TRBJ2-3; D not certain. The DNA for the CDR3 is TGTGCCATCATGATCACAGATACGCAGTATTTT. It translates to CAIMITDTQYF.